This T cell receptor beta chain was sequenced during a study of CD8 T cells in ankylosing spondylitis. Broader study findings: Made up of roughly 8 highly homologous variants, a TCR beta motif appeared characteristic of ankylosing spondylitis blood. Before this, some motif variants had been reported in reactive arthritis synovial fluid and blood.

Quantitative 5'-RACE with molecular barcodes was used to make the TCR beta libraries. Each CDR3 protein gets one entry after TCRdb re-called the 5' RACE reads with MiXCR. Here the sample spans 150,000 to 250,000 distinct CDR3 sequences, roughly 13% being singletons. In this sample, this clonotype turned up a few times. Its antigen is undetermined. V lost 1 base and J 2 bases, leaving 8 bases between the germline ends. The germline V gene encodes CDR1 SNHLY and CDR2 FYNNEI. This CDR3 is built from 15 residues. The chain joins TRBV2 to TRBJ1-4; D possibly corresponds to TRBD1 (6 bases). The sequencing input was blood, either unsorted or a sorted T cell fraction (not recorded which). The sequence derives from a male donor with ankylosing spondylitis or in good health (not recorded which). CDR3: CASSEGGATNEKLFF. DNA for the CDR3: TGTGCCAGCAGTGAAGGGGGGGCGACTAATGAAAAACTGTTTTTT.